This T cell receptor (beta chain) was recorded in a study of blood T cell repertoires in COVID-19. For the study at large: The analysed material was cDNA or gDNA that came from T cells, B-cell-depleted T cells, or PBMCs.

The CDR3 is made up of 14 amino acids. Germline values: CDR1 SGHRS, CDR2 YFSETQ. The V end lost 0 bases, the J end lost 1 base, and 8 bases lay between the germline ends. A remark on this clone: Additional DNA sequences in this sample encode the identical CDR3.

Measured with immunoSEQ multiplex PCR; TCRdb has only the in-frame clones, and not every one. Among roughly 260,000 clones listed, roughly 89% were seen once. This clonotype originated in a woman aged 25 to 39 with acute COVID-19. The sequencing sample was made of PBMCs or T cells enriched from blood (not recorded which). V usage is TRBV5-1 and J usage is TRBJ2-7; weak D call: TRBD2 (5 bases). The DNA for the CDR3 is TGCGCCAGCAGCTTGGGGGGAGTATCCTACGAGCAGTACTTC. Encoded protein: CASSLGGVSYEQYF.